A selection of T cell receptor beta chains follows, all from one sample in a study of blood T cell repertoires in COVID-19. Libraries were prepared by immunoSEQ multiplex PCR; TCRdb keeps only in-frame clonotypes and omits some of them. In the table there are tens of thousands of clones, 80% to 95% of which are singletons. Material for sequencing was peripheral blood. Receptors were obtained from a human donor with active COVID-19. The donor label of this sample is uncertain. Each CDR3 is given with its conserved first and last residue. D genes are given only for firm matches. Rows give clone size only sometimes, using once, few, many, or a class for an expanded clone.

>TRBV9|TRBJ2-3|-|-
TGTGCCAGCAGCGTGAGACCCCCTTACGGGACTAGCACAGATACGCAGTATTTT
CASSVRPPYGTSTDTQYF
>TRBV2|TRBJ2-7|-|-
TGTGCCAGCAGGCGGGACAGATCCTACGAGCAGTACTTC
CASRRDRSYEQYF
>TRBV7-2|TRBJ1-6|once|TRBD1
TGTGCCAGCAAGGGTATGACAGGGCAACATTCACCCCTCCACTTT
CASKGMTGQHSPLHF
>TRBV9|TRBJ1-2|once|-
TGTGCCAGCAGCGTAGGCGGGGGGAACTATGGCTACACCTTC
CASSVGGGNYGYTF
>TRBV7-9|TRBJ1-3|-|TRBD1
TGTGCCAGCAGCGATCAGGGGGCTGGAAACACCATATATTTT
CASSDQGAGNTIYF
>TRBV12-3/TRBV12-4|TRBJ1-1|-|-
TGTGCCAGCAGTTTGTCAGGTTCCACTGAAGCTTTCTTT
CASSLSGSTEAFF
>TRBV27|TRBJ2-1|-|TRBD1
TGTGCCAGCAGTACTTCAGGGACAGCACTGTACAATGAGCAGTTCTTC
CASSTSGTALYNEQFF
>TRBV9|TRBJ2-3|-|-
TGTGCCAGCAGCCGACAGAGAACAGATACGCAGTATTTT
CASSRQRTDTQYF
>TRBV5-1|TRBJ2-3|-|TRBD1
TGCGCCAGCAGCTCGTACCTGGGACAGGGGAGCACAGATACGCAGTATTTT
CASSSYLGQGSTDTQYF
>TRBV3-1/TRBV3-2|TRBJ2-5|-|TRBD2
TGTGCCAGCAGCCAAGGATCTGGCGGGGGATATGAGACCCAGTACTTC
CASSQGSGGGYETQYF
>TRBV28|TRBJ2-2|-|-
TGTGCCAGCAAGGACAGCCCGCGTTTCACCGGGGAGCTGTTTTTT
CASKDSPRFTGELFF
>TRBV27|TRBJ2-5|-|TRBD1
TGTGCCAGCAGTTTCTGGGGACAGCAAGAGACCCAGTACTTC
CASSFWGQQETQYF
>TRBV19|TRBJ1-5|-|TRBD1
TGTGCCAGTAGTAGGTTCGGGACAGAAGAATATCAGCCCCAGCATTTT
CASSRFGTEEYQPQHF
>TRBV10-3|TRBJ1-2|-|TRBD1
TGTGCCATCAGTGGGGGACAGGGCCATGGCTACACCTTC
CAISGGQGHGYTF
>TRBV6-5|TRBJ1-5|-|-
TGTGCCAGCAGTTACTCCAGACAGCCCAATCAGCCCCAGCATTTT
CASSYSRQPNQPQHF
>TRBV19|TRBJ2-1|medium-sized|TRBD1
TGTGCCAGTAGTACGCCGGGACAGGGTACCAATGAGCAGTTCTTC
CASSTPGQGTNEQFF
>TRBV28|TRBJ1-5|-|-
TGTGCCAGCAGCGAGGGAGCAGAGGGTCAGCCCCAGCATTTT
CASSEGAEGQPQHF
>TRBV9|TRBJ2-7|once|TRBD2
TGTGCCAGCAGCTCCAGCGGGGGGAGCTCCTACGAGCAGTACTTC
CASSSSGGSSYEQYF
>TRBV5-1|TRBJ1-1|-|TRBD1
TGCGCCAGCAGCTTGGGAGGGGGCTACACTGAAGCTTTCTTT
CASSLGGGYTEAFF
>TRBV12-3/TRBV12-4|TRBJ2-7|once|-
TGTGCCAGCAGTTTAGGCGGCTCCTACGAGCAGTACTTC
CASSLGGSYEQYF
>TRBV5-4|TRBJ1-2|-|-
TGTGCCAGCAGCGGGAAGGGGTCCGGCTATGGCTACACCTTC
CASSGKGSGYGYTF
>TRBV5-6|TRBJ2-4|-|-
TGTGCCAGCAGCTCTTCCCCCAACATTCAGTACTTC
CASSSSPNIQYF
>TRBV29-1|TRBJ2-1|-|-
TGCAGCGTTGGGTCCATGGCTGAGCAGTTCTTC
CSVGSMAEQFF
>TRBV4-3|TRBJ1-4|-|-
TGCGCCAGCAGCCAGGACGGGGTTGAAAAACTGTTTTTT
CASSQDGVEKLFF
>TRBV7-2|TRBJ2-3|-|-
TGTGCCAGCAGCTTAGCCGGGGGGCCTCGCACAGATACGCAGTATTTT
CASSLAGGPRTDTQYF
>TRBV24-1|TRBJ2-3|-|TRBD2
TGTGCCACCAGTGGACTAGCGGAGGGTGATACGCAGTATTTT
CATSGLAEGDTQYF
>TRBV5-1|TRBJ2-2|-|TRBD1
TGCGCCAGCAGCTTGGAAGCGGGACAGGGGTACACCGGGGAGCTGTTTTTT
CASSLEAGQGYTGELFF
>TRBV18|TRBJ2-1|-|-
TGTGCCAGCTCACCAGGAGGAAATGAGCAGTTCTTC
CASSPGGNEQFF
>TRBV19|TRBJ1-5|-|-
TGTGCCAGTAGTATAGGAACAGTTAGCAATCAGCCCCAGCATTTT
CASSIGTVSNQPQHF
>TRBV20-1|TRBJ2-7|-|TRBD1
TGCAGTGCCGGGACAGGGGGTTCCCAACACTTC
CSAGTGGSQHF
>TRBV11-2|TRBJ2-5|-|-
TGTGCCAGCAGCCCGGGTCTCCGGACTTTACAAGAGACCCAGTACTTC
CASSPGLRTLQETQYF
>TRBV19|TRBJ2-7|-|TRBD1
TGTGCCAGTAGTGATCCTGGACAGGAGAACTACGAGCAGTACTTC
CASSDPGQENYEQYF
>TRBV24-1|TRBJ2-2|-|TRBD1
TGTGCCACCAGTGATTCGGCCCCACTAACAGGGGGCCGCACCGGGGAGCTGTTTTTT
CATSDSAPLTGGRTGELFF
>TRBV29-1|TRBJ1-2|-|-
TGCAGCTCGATTTCGGTAGAGTATGGCTACACCTTC
CSSISVEYGYTF
>TRBV7-2|TRBJ2-7|-|-
TGTGCCAGCAGCTTGGAGCAATTTGCAGGGGCCCTACCCTACGAGCAGTACTTC
CASSLEQFAGALPYEQYF
>TRBV7-9|TRBJ2-5|-|-
TGTGCCAGCAGCTTTTCGGGGCAAGAGACCCAGTACTTC
CASSFSGQETQYF
>TRBV11-1|TRBJ1-2|-|-
TGTGCCAGCAGCTCGGATGACAGGCCGCCTGGCTATGGCTACACCTTC
CASSSDDRPPGYGYTF
>TRBV19|TRBJ2-5|-|TRBD2
TGTGCCAGTACCTCTAGCGGGGGGGCCGAGACCCAGTACTTC
CASTSSGGAETQYF
>TRBV2|TRBJ1-2|-|TRBD1
TGTGCCAGCAGCCTGACAGGGCAAGAGGGCTATGGCTACACCTTC
CASSLTGQEGYGYTF
>TRBV27|TRBJ1-2|-|-
TGTGCCAGCAGTTTAGCGGGGAGTATAAACTATGGCTACACCTTC
CASSLAGSINYGYTF
>TRBV24-1|TRBJ2-7|-|TRBD1
TGTGCCACCAGTGATTTCCGCCGGGACAGGGTTCACTACGAGCAGTACTTC
CATSDFRRDRVHYEQYF
>TRBV7-6|TRBJ2-1|-|-
TGTGCCAGCAGCTTAGATCAGTCCCGAGGGGGCTCCTACAATGAGCAGTTCTTC
CASSLDQSRGGSYNEQFF
>TRBV28|TRBJ2-1|once|-
TGTGCCAGCAGTTTTCTTGACAGTTCCTACAATGAGCAGTTCTTC
CASSFLDSSYNEQFF
>TRBV5-8|TRBJ2-4|-|-
TGTGCCAGCAGCCATGGAGATCCGGACATTCAGTACTTC
CASSHGDPDIQYF
>TRBV5-1|TRBJ2-2|-|TRBD1
TGCGCCAGCAGCTATAGACAGGGGGTCTCTCCGACGAACACCGGGGAGCTGTTTTTT
CASSYRQGVSPTNTGELFF
>TRBV27|TRBJ2-1|-|-
TGTGCCAGCAGTTTAGCCCAGTACAATGAGCAGTTCTTC
CASSLAQYNEQFF
>TRBV7-2|TRBJ2-3|-|TRBD2
TGTGCCAGCAGCTTAAAAGCGGGGGGTGATACGCAGTATTTT
CASSLKAGGDTQYF
>TRBV9|TRBJ1-1|-|-
TGTGCCAGCAGCCCGGGAGGAGGGTTAGCTGAAGCTTTCTTT
CASSPGGGLAEAFF
>TRBV6-2/TRBV6-3|TRBJ2-1|-|TRBD1
TGTGCCAGCAGCCACGGACAGGGGTATGAGCAGTTCTTC
CASSHGQGYEQFF
>TRBV6-2/TRBV6-3|TRBJ2-2|-|-
TGTGCCAGCAGTTACTCCTTAGTCGCCGGGGAGCTGTTTTTT
CASSYSLVAGELFF